A single sample gave rise to the 16 T cell receptor beta chains below, sequenced in a study of CD8 T cells in ankylosing spondylitis. Their recognized antigens are unknown. MiXCR, applied by TCRdb to the 5' RACE reads, yields one record per CDR3 protein. The sample contains about 450,000 distinct CDR3 sequences, roughly a quarter of which appear only once. Notes on the study in general: A motif of roughly 8 highly homologous TCR beta variants was seen as apparently characteristic of ankylosing spondylitis blood.

The sample taken for sequencing was blood, either unsorted or a sorted T cell fraction (not recorded which). The source of these receptors is a male donor with ankylosing spondylitis.

V usage is TRBV29-1 and J usage is TRBJ1-1; the match to TRBD1 covers 7 bases. The V segment lost 2 bases and the J segment 8 bases; nucleotides outside the gene matches: 8. There are 13 residues in the CDR3. Germline CDR1 SQVTM, CDR2 ANQGSEA. DNA for the CDR3: TGCAGCGTTGAACACGGGACAGTCCTAGAAGCTTTCTTT. Translation gives CSVEHGTVLEAFF. Drawing the rest from reference TRBV29-1 and TRBJ1-1, the complete variable domain is SAVISQKPSRDICQRGTSLTIQCQVDSQVTMMFWYRQQPGQSLTLIATANQGSEATYESGFVIDKFPISRPNLTFSTLTVSNMSPEDSSIYLCSVEHGTVLEAFFGQGTRLTVV.

The sample holds a few counts of this clonotype. J is TRBJ2-1 and V is TRBV20-1, with D possibly TRBD2 on 6 matching bases. From germline, CDR1 is DFQATT and CDR2 SNEGSKA (reference sequence). The CDR3 has 15 amino acids. The V end lost 2 bases, the J end lost 6 bases, and 17 bases lay between the germline ends. The CDR3 loop reads CSARRPGLGGNEQFF. The CDR3, as DNA: TGCAGTGCTAGACGCCCGGGACTGGGGGGCAATGAGCAGTTCTTC.

The genes are TRBV29-1 and TRBJ2-5; a possible D gene is TRBD1 (5 bases). Between the trimmed V and J ends, which lost 3 bases and 4 bases, there was a span of 9 bases. The V gene's germline CDR1 is SQVTM and CDR2 ANQGSEA. CDR3 length: 12 amino acids. In DNA, the CDR3 is TGCAGCGTTGAGGGGCCGACAGAGACCCAGTACTTC. It is translated as CSVEGPTETQYF.

The chain links TRBV19 to TRBJ2-6; no firm D call. CDR3 length: 17 residues. Germline V gives CDR1 LNHDA, CDR2 SQIVND (reference sequence). V was clipped by 6 bases and J by 0 bases, with 15 bases between them. CDR3 amino acids: CASRYLDPSSGANVLTF. The CDR3 DNA follows: TGTGCCAGTAGATACCTCGACCCATCCTCTGGGGCCAACGTCCTGACTTTC. Based on the CDR3 plus reference TRBV19 and TRBJ2-6, the full variable domain is DGGITQSPKYLFRKEGQNVTLSCEQNLNHDAMYWYRQDPGQGLRLIYYSQIVNDFQKGDIAEGYSVSREKKESFPLTVTSAQKNPTAFYLCASRYLDPSSGANVLTFGAGSRLTVL.

Ten or more counts support this clonotype. V gene TRBV6-1 combines with J gene TRBJ1-2; 8 bases agree with TRBD1. This CDR3 comprises 13 residues. Germline values: CDR1 MNHNS, CDR2 SASEGT. The junction had 2 bases not matched to a gene; V was cut back by 6 bases and J by 2 bases. CDR3 residues: CASSRTGNYGYTF. The CDR3 nucleotides are TGTGCCAGCAGCCGGACAGGGAACTATGGCTACACCTTC.

This clonotype turned up a few times. V gene TRBV7-2 combines with J gene TRBJ2-2; D remains unclear. CDR1 SGHTA and CDR2 FQGNSA come from the germline V gene. CDR3 length equals 12 residues. V was trimmed by 4 bases and J by 6 bases, leaving 6 bases between them. The CDR3 sequence: CASSWVAGELFF. The DNA for the CDR3 is TGTGCCAGCAGCTGGGTGGCCGGGGAGCTGTTTTTT. Using reference TRBV7-2 and TRBJ2-2 for the parts outside the CDR3, the full variable domain is GAGVSQSPSNKVTEKGKDVELRCDPISGHTALYWYRQSLGQGLEFLIYFQGNSAPDKSGLPSDRFSAERTGGSVSTLTIQRTQQEDSAVYLCASSWVAGELFFGEGSRLTVL.

The J gene is TRBJ2-1, the V gene TRBV7-8; D is unresolved. The CDR3 length is 15 residues. The germline V and J ends were trimmed by 6 bases and 2 bases, with 14 bases remaining between them. Germline CDR1 is SGHVS and CDR2 is FQNEAQ. The CDR3 loop is CASSPRAETYNEQFF. The CDR3 coding sequence is TGTGCCAGCAGTCCCCGGGCGGAAACCTACAATGAGCAGTTCTTC.

The genes are TRBV6-6 and TRBJ1-6; D remains unclear. Germline CDR1 and CDR2: MNHNY and SVGAGI (reference sequence). Between the trimmed V and J ends, which lost 10 bases and 7 bases, there was a span of 8 bases. CDR3 size: 11 residues. The CDR3 is CAIGLNSPLHF. CDR3 DNA sequence: TGTGCCATTGGACTAAATTCACCCCTCCACTTT.

J is TRBJ2-1 and V is TRBV27; 8 bases match TRBD1. The ends lost 7 bases at V and 1 base at J; junction bases unmatched: 3. CDR3 length equals 14 residues. Germline loops: CDR1 MNHEY, CDR2 SMNVEV (reference sequence). The chain's CDR3 is CASTRTGSYNEQFF. The CDR3 DNA follows: TGTGCCAGCACCCGGACAGGGTCCTACAATGAGCAGTTCTTC.

The chain is built from TRBV11-3 and TRBJ2-3; D gene unclear. Germline-derived CDR1 and CDR2 are SGHNT and YENEEA. Trimming stripped 5 bases from V and 5 bases from J, with 14 bases between. The CDR3 contains 14 residues. CDR3 residues: CASSPVGIRDTQYF. CDR3 coding DNA: TGTGCCAGCAGCCCCGTCGGCATAAGAGATACGCAGTATTTT. Full variable domain (missing parts from reference TRBV11-3 and TRBJ2-3): EAGVVQSPRYKIIEKKQPVAFWCNPISGHNTLYWYLQNLGQGPELLIRYENEEAVDDSQLPKDRFSAERLKGVDSTLKIQPAELGDSAVYLCASSPVGIRDTQYFGPGTRLTVL.

J is TRBJ2-1 and V is TRBV5-1, with a tentative D call TRBD1 (5 bases). Germline V gives CDR1 SGHRS, CDR2 YFSETQ. This CDR3 spans 14 amino acids. Trimming removed 3 bases from V and 4 bases from J, with 11 bases in between. The CDR3 region has the DNA TGCGCCAGCAGCTCGGACACGTCATACAATGAGCAGTTCTTC. Protein: CASSSDTSYNEQFF.

This clonotype was found many times. This chain uses TRBV7-9 with TRBJ1-1, with no clear D. CDR3 length: 15 residues. Germline CDR1 is SEHNR and CDR2 is FQNEAQ (reference sequence). Trimming stripped 5 bases from V and 6 bases from J, with 19 bases between. CDR3 region: CASSPPFRVGAEAFF. The CDR3 coding sequence is TGTGCCAGCAGCCCTCCTTTTCGGGTAGGAGCTGAAGCTTTCTTT.

The chain couples TRBV29-1 to TRBJ2-1, with D unresolved. Trimming took off 3 bases at V and 4 bases at J, with 10 bases between the two ends. From germline, CDR1 is SQVTM and CDR2 ANQGSEA. The CDR3 is made up of 13 amino acids. As DNA, the CDR3 is TGCAGCGTTGACGGCCTTACTTACAATGAGCAGTTCTTC. Amino acid sequence: CSVDGLTYNEQFF.

This clonotype came up a few times. The chain is built from TRBV7-9 and TRBJ2-7, with D perhaps given as TRBD1 or TRBD2 (5 bases each). Trimming took off 5 bases at V and 0 bases at J, with 14 bases between the two ends. There are 15 residues in the CDR3. CDR1 and CDR2 from the germline V gene are SEHNR and FQNEAQ (reference sequence). CDR3 residues: CASSKGPRGSYEQYF. CDR3 sequence (DNA): TGTGCCAGCAGCAAGGGACCCAGAGGCTCCTACGAGCAGTACTTC.

Of note for this clonotype: Because the CDR3 is missing its conserved closing phenylalanine or tryptophan, this is likely a read error. The J gene is TRBJ2-4, the V gene TRBV7-9; D is unclear. Germline V gene lookup returns CDR1 SEHNR and CDR2 FQNEAQ (reference sequence). Trimming took 6 bases from V and 0 from J, leaving 12 bases between them. CDR3 length: 15 amino acids. The chain's CDR3 is CASSSGLVAKNIQYS. In DNA form, the CDR3 reads TGTGCCAGCAGTTCGGGCCTTGTAGCCAAAAACATTCAGTACTCC.

This clonotype was observed a few times. The V call is TRBV18, the J call TRBJ1-2; 7 positions match TRBD1. Germline trimming cut 6 bases from V and 2 bases from J; bases unmatched to any gene: 9. Germline CDR1 KGHSH, CDR2 LQKENI. The CDR3 has 15 residues. CDR3 residues: CASSPGQVGNYGYTF. CDR3 nucleotides: TGTGCCAGCTCTCCTGGACAGGTGGGAAACTATGGCTACACCTTC.